The source of this T cell receptor (beta chain) is a study of siplizumab effects on memory and regulatory T cells (dated by TCRdb to the late 2010s). Broadly, across the study: The study looked at the effect of siplizumab, an anti-CD2 antibody, on alloreactive T-cell subsets in allogeneic mixed lymphocyte reactions made from human PBMCs.

Library method: the immunoSEQ multiplex PCR assay. Roughly 10^5 TCR templates per sample were assayed on the deep sequencing platform. Genomic DNA extracted from sorted T cells was the material used for TCRbeta CDR3 sequencing. Regarding the original processing steps: Clonal analysis of TCRbeta CDR3 data was done in the R programming language. Comparing unstimulated samples against CFSE-low samples taken after the reaction was how alloreactive CD4+ and CD8+ clones were defined. Alloreactive CD4+ clones were assigned to regulatory or non-regulatory origin by matching sequences to sorted unstimulated Treg and non-Treg repertoires. Not all clones reach the TCRdb copy of this immuneACCESS table, which keeps in-frame sequences only. Checked studies attribute under half of the gap to unresolved V genes and leave the rest unexplained. That table furnishes V, J and clone size, whereas the DNA furnished D and trimming. Here the sample has nearly 85,000 clones; roughly 94% occur a single time. The top ten clonotypes cover approximately 17% of the sample.

Inclusive of the bounding cysteine and phenylalanine, the CDR3 is 15 residues long. CDR3 DNA only is kept here, 45 bases in frame from base 1. The germline V gene provides CDR1 SGDLS and CDR2 YYNGEE. V lost 1 base and J lost 8 bases, and the count of bases not matched to a germline gene is 7. Beyond this particular receptor, the publication reports: In reactions with siplizumab, an average of 68.8% of mappable alloreactive CD4+ clones were Treg-derived, compared with 26.9% in control reactions. For roughly 75-97% of proliferating CD4+ or CD8+ clones, no naive or memory phenotype could be assigned. Compared with memory T cells, unstimulated naive T cells appeared more diverse, and naive cells seemed to make a substantial contribution to the alloresponse. Sequences below about 10^-5 frequency were poorly captured, so only a minor fraction of alloreactive clones could be mapped to unstimulated subsets. No functional confirmation was obtained for the suppressive function of proliferating Tregs from siplizumab cultures. The cumulative frequency of alloreactive sequences traceable to unstimulated CD4+ memory T cells was significantly reduced by siplizumab.

TCRbeta CDR3 sequencing was performed on sorted unstimulated T cells and on proliferating T cells recovered from mixed lymphocyte reactions. Fresh whole blood from 9 to 11 HLA-typed healthy donors was used to isolate PBMCs. In regard to this clone: No antigen is known for it. No base quality information exists; no much larger clone differs at one position.

Rearrangement joined TRBV9 to TRBJ1-4; 8 bases in the junction line up with TRBD1. The sequenced sample consisted of CD8+ T cells sorted from blood. The sequence came from a human donor in good health. The DNA is TGTGCCAGCAGCGTAAACACAGGGGGAGACGAAAAACTGTTTTTT. Translation gives CASSVNTGGDEKLFF.